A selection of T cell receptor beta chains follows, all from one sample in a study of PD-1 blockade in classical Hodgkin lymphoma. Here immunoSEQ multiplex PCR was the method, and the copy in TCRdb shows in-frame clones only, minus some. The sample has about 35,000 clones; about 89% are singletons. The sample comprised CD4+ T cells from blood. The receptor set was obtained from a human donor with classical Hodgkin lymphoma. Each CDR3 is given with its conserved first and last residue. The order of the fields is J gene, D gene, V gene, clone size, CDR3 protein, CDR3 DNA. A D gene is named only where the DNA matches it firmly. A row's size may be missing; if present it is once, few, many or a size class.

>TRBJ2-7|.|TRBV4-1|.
CASSRKTESSYEQYF
TGCGCCAGCAGCCGTAAGACTGAGAGCTCCTACGAGCAGTACTTC
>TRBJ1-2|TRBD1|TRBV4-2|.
CASSQEARGFVSGYGYTF
TGTGCCAGCAGCCAAGAGGCCAGGGGGTTCGTAAGCGGATATGGCTACACCTTC
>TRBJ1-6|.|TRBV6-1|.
CAGGGGDWRSPLHF
TGCGCCGGGGGTGGGGGGGACTGGCGGTCACCCCTCCACTTT
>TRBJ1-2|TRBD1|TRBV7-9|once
CASSPVLGDRALGYTF
TGTGCCAGCAGCCCAGTATTGGGGGACAGGGCCTTGGGCTACACCTTC
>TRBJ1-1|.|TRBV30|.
CAGAGGARVEAFF
TGTGCCGGGGCAGGTGGGGCGCGAGTTGAAGCTTTCTTT
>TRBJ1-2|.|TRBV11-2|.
CASSLEAGPNYGYTF
TGTGCCAGCAGCTTAGAAGCCGGGCCTAACTATGGCTACACCTTC
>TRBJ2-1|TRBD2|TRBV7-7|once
CASSRTSGSNEQFF
TGTGCCAGCAGCCGGACTAGCGGGAGCAATGAGCAGTTCTTC
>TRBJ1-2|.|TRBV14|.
CASSQALEVGYGYTF
TGTGCCAGCAGCCAAGCTCTGGAAGTGGGCTATGGCTACACCTTC
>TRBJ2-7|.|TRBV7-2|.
CASSLGPSYEQYF
TGTGCCAGCAGCTTGGGCCCTTCCTACGAGCAGTACTTC
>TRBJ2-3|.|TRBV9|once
CASSKDYPYTDTQYF
TGTGCCAGCAGCAAGGACTACCCTTATACAGATACGCAGTATTTT
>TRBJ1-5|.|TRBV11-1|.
CASSLSDSQPQHF
TGTGCCAGCAGCTTAAGTGACAGCCAGCCCCAGCATTTT
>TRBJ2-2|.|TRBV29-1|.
CSVVRGAANTGELFF
TGCAGCGTTGTTCGTGGGGCGGCAAACACCGGGGAGCTGTTTTTT
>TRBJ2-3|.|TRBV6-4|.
CAYSGGSTYTQYF
TGTGCATATTCCGGGGGTTCCACCTATACGCAGTATTTT
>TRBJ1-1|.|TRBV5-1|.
CASSLKRGINTEAFF
TGCGCCAGCAGCTTAAAACGGGGCATAAACACTGAAGCTTTCTTT
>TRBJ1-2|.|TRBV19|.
CASSNQALYGYTF
TGTGCCAGTAGTAACCAGGCTTTATATGGCTACACCTTC
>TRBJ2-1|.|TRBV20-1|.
CSAVGPSQFF
TGCAGTGCCGTAGGCCCGTCGCAGTTCTTC
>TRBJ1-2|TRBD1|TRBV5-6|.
CASSRLGQGGSGYTF
TGTGCCAGCAGCCGCCTCGGACAGGGAGGTTCAGGCTACACCTTC
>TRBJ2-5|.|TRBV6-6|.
CASSYQAGVGGETQYF
TGTGCCAGCAGTTACCAAGCAGGGGTAGGAGGAGAGACCCAGTACTTC
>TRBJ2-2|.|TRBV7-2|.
CASCVGSANTGELFF
TGTGCCAGCTGCGTAGGGTCGGCGAACACCGGGGAGCTGTTTTTT
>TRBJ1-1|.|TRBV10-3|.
CAITSTAISLIMNTEAFF
TGTGCCATCACCTCAACCGCGATATCCCTGATCATGAACACTGAAGCTTTCTTT
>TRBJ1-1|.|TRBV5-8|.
CASSLERRTTEAFF
TGTGCCAGCAGCTTGGAGAGGCGGACGACTGAAGCTTTCTTT
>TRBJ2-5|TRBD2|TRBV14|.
CASSLRRGKDQETQYF
TGTGCCAGCAGCCTACGGCGGGGGAAAGATCAAGAGACCCAGTACTTC
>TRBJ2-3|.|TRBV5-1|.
CASSLLPQTSTDTQYF
TGCGCCAGCAGCCTTCTCCCACAGACTAGCACAGATACGCAGTATTTT
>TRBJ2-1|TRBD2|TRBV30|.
CAWSVPGGPRVNEQFF
TGTGCCTGGAGTGTACCGGGAGGGCCGAGAGTTAATGAGCAGTTCTTC
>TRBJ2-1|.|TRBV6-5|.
CASSRTITLTEQFF
TGTGCCAGCAGTAGGACTATCACCCTCACTGAGCAGTTCTTC
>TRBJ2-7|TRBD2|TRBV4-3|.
CASSQDQRGTSGYEQYF
TGCGCCAGCAGCCAAGATCAACGGGGGACTAGCGGCTACGAGCAGTACTTC